This T cell receptor (beta chain) was observed in a study of cytomegalovirus exposure and HLA in healthy donors. Each donor was nominally healthy when sampled (though unrecorded immune exposures were likely). Findings and limits, study-wide: Segments of the TCR beta V type were, in most cases, productive about 90% or about 30% of the time in an earlier analysis. In a later analysis, parvovirus B19, influenza, CMV and Epstein-Barr virus appeared linked to several top co-occurrence clusters. Reports indicate that TCR beta sequences accurately predicted the HLA-A and HLA-B alleles of most subjects.

This clone appeared once. Its antigen is not known. This PCR relied on a set of 60 Vbeta primers and 13 Jbeta primers. Sequencing was performed with immunoSEQ multiplex PCR; in TCRdb, only in-frame clones are kept and a portion is missing. The table has 110,000 to 150,000 clones, about four fifths seen once; the top ten hold more than 3.5%. This sequence originates from a woman in her thirties or forties in good health and CMV-seropositive. The specimen sequenced was PBMCs.

The CDR3 nucleotides read TGTGCCAGCAGTTTACGGACTAGCGGGGGAGCCAAAAACATTCAGTACTTC. It yields the protein CASSLRTSGGAKNIQYF. The V call is TRBV28, the J call TRBJ2-4; 13 bases match TRBD2. After removal of 2 bases from V and 0 bases from J, the junction contained 1 base not matched to a gene. The CDR3 loop spans 17 amino acids. CDR1 and CDR2 (germline): MDHEN, SYDVKM.